This T cell receptor beta chain emerged from a study of beta chain features in type 1 diabetes. As for the study in general: Patients shared similar age, gender and cell yields with healthy donors. Findings of the study overall: The question left open here concerned HLA type influencing TCRB rearrangement. Shorter TCRB CDR3s, moderately but significantly so, marked every one of the four CD4+ subsets in Type 1 diabetes patients.

The CDR3 runs to 16 residues. The germline V gene encodes CDR1 SGHDN and CDR2 FVKESK. Unmatched junction bases numbered 2, after V lost 1 base and J lost 2 bases. Investigators reverse transcribed all isolated RNA, so they sequenced expressed TCRB transcripts. An average roughly 3.5 million reads came from naive, central memory and regulatory T cell samples. Sequencing used immunoSEQ multiplex PCR; TCRdb keeps in-frame clones, though not all of them. The sample carries around 280,000 clones, 14% to 15% recorded once. This clone has more than one count but fewer than ten. Its specificity is not known. Additional DNA sequences in this sample encode the identical CDR3.

This chain joins TRBV14 and TRBJ2-5, with 12 bases that match TRBD2. What was sequenced was naive CD4+ T cells from blood. The source is a man between 18 and 35 years old with type 1 diabetes. The CDR3 sequence: CASSQALAGGQETQYF. For the CDR3, the DNA is TGTGCCAGCAGCCAAGCGCTAGCGGGGGGGCAAGAGACCCAGTACTTC.